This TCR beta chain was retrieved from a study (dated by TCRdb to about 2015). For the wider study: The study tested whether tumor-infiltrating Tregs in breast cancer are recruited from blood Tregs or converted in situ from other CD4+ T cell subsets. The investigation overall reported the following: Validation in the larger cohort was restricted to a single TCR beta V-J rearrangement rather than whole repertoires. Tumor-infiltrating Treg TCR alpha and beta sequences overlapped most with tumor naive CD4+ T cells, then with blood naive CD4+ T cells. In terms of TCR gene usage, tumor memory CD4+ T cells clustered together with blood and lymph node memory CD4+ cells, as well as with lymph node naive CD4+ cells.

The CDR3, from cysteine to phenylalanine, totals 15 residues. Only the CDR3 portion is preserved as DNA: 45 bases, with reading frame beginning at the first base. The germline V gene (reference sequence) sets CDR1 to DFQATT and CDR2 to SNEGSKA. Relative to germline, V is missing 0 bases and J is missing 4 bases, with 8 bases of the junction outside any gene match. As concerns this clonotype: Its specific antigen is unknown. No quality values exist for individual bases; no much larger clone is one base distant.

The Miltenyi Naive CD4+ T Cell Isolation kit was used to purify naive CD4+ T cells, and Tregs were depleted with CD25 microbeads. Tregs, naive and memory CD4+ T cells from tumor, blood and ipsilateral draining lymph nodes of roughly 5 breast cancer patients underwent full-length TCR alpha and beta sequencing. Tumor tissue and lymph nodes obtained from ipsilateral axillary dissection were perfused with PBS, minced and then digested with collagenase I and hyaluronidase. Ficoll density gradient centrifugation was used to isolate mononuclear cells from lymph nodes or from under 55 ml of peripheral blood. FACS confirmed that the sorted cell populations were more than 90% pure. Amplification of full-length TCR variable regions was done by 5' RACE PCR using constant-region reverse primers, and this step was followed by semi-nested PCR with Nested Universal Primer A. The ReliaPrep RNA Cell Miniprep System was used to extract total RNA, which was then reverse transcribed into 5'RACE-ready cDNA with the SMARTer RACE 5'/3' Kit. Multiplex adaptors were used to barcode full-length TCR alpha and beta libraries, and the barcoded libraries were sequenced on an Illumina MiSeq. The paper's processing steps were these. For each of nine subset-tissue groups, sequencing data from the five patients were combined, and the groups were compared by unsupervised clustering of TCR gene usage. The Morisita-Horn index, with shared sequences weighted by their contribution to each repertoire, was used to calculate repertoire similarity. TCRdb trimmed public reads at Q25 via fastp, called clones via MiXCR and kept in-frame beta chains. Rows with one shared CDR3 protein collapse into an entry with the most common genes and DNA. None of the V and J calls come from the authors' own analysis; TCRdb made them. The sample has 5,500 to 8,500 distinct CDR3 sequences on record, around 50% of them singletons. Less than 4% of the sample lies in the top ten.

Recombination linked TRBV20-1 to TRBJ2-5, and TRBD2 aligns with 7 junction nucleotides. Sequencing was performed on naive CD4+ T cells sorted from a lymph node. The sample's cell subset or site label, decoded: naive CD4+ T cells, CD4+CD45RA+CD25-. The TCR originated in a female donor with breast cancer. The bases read TGCAGTGCTAGAGAGCCAAGCGGGATAGGAGAGACCCAGTACTTC. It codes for CSAREPSGIGETQYF.